The sequence of this TCR beta chain was determined in a study of T cell responses to AZD1222 COVID-19 vaccine. As regards this clone: Its antigen is currently unknown.

V lost 6 bases, J lost 0 bases, and 9 bases stayed unmatched. The CDR3 runs to 17 residues. In germline, CDR1 is MDHEN, CDR2 SYDVKM. Produced via immunoSEQ multiplex PCR; TCRdb's table is partial and in-frame only. Among approximately 89,000 clones listed, about nine tenths were seen once. Points from the study as a whole: Baseline serostatus was positive in only six AZD1222 recipients. Repertoires in all cases were sampled only once the peak T cell response had passed. Unmutated variant regions reportedly attract nearly half of all spike-specific TCRs.

The sequence was collected from an adult in good health. The rearrangement links TRBV28 to TRBJ2-1; 9 bases map to TRBD2. The sample consisted of peripheral blood, taken on day 0 of MenACWY control vaccination. CDR3 sequence: CASRTSFSGSSYNEQFF. As DNA, the CDR3 is TGTGCCAGCAGGACCTCCTTTAGCGGGAGCTCCTACAATGAGCAGTTCTTC.